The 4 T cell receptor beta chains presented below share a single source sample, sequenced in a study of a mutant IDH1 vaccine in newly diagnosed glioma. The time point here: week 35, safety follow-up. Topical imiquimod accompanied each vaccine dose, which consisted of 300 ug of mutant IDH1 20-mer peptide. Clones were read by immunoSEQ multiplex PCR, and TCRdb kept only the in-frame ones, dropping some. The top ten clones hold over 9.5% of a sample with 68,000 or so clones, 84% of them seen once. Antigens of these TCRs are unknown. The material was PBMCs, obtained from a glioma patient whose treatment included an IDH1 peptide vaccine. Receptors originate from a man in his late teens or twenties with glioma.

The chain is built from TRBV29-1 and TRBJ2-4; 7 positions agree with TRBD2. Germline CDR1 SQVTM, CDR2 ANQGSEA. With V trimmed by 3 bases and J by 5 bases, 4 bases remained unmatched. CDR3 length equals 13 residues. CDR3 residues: CSVDPLAQNIQYF. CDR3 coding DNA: TGCAGCGTTGACCCACTAGCGCAAAACATTCAGTACTTC.

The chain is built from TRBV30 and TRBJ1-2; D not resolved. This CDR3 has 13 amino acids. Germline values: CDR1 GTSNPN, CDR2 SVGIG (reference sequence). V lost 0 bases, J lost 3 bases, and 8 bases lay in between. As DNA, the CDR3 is TGTGCCTGGAGTGTACTATTCGACTATGGCTACACCTTC. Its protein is CAWSVLFDYGYTF. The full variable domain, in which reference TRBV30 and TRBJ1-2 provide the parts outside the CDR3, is SQTIHQWPATLVQPVGSPLSLECTVEGTSNPNLYWYRQAAGRGLQLLFYSVGIGQISSEVPQNLSASRPQDRQFILSSKKLLLSDSGFYLCAWSVLFDYGYTFGSGTRLTVV.

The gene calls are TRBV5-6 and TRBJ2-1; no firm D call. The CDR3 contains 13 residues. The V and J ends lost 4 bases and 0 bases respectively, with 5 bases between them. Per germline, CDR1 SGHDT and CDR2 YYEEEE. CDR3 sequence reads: CASSRSSYNEQFF. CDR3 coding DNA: TGTGCCAGCAGCCGGAGCTCCTACAATGAGCAGTTCTTC.

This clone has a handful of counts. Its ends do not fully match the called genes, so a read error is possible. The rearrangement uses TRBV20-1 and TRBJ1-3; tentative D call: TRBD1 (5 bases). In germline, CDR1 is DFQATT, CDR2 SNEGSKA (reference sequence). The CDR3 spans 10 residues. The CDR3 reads CSAMEQKGIF. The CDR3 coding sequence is TGCAGTGCTATGGAACAGAAGGGGATTTTT.